These 31 T cell receptor beta chains share one sample of origin, sequenced in a study of cytomegalovirus exposure and HLA in healthy donors. PCR employed 60 Vbeta and 13 Jbeta primers. Clones were sequenced by immunoSEQ multiplex PCR, and TCRdb holds only the in-frame ones, with some missing. Here the sample spans 65,000 to 95,000 clones, around 77% being singletons. The sequencing input was PBMCs. The receptor set was obtained from a man between 50 and 59 years old in good health and CMV-seronegative.

V and J are TRBV2 and TRBJ1-1; 8 bases align to TRBD1. CDR1 and CDR2 (germline): SNHLY, FYNNEI. The CDR3 length is 15 residues. With V trimmed by 6 bases and J by 5 bases, 11 bases remained unmatched. The DNA for the CDR3 is TGTGCCAGCAGGACAGGGGACTCAGGGGGGACTGAAGCTTTCTTT. Translating it yields CASRTGDSGGTEAFF.

V is TRBV9 and J is TRBJ1-2, with a tentative D call TRBD1 (6 bases). This CDR3 contains 12 residues. CDR1 and CDR2 (germline): SGDLS, YYNGEE. V lost 3 bases and J lost 7, with 10 bases in between. CDR3 protein: CASSARDTGYTF. The CDR3 DNA is TGTGCCAGCAGCGCCAGGGACACTGGCTACACCTTC.

V usage is TRBV5-6 and J usage is TRBJ2-5, with TRBD1 as a possible D gene (5 bases). Looked up from germline, CDR1 is SGHDT and CDR2 is YYEEEE. Trimming shortened V by 1 base and J by 4 bases, and 14 bases separated the two germline ends. This CDR3 comprises 15 residues. CDR3 sequence (DNA): TGTGCCAGCAGCTTGTATGGGGCTACCCCAGAGACCCAGTACTTC. Translation: CASSLYGATPETQYF.

This clone has just a few counts. V usage is TRBV6-6 and J usage is TRBJ1-2, with D tentatively TRBD1 (5 bases). V was cut by 6 bases and J by 4 bases, with 6 bases left in between. Per the germline V gene, CDR1 is MNHNY and CDR2 is SVGAGI (reference sequence). The CDR3 spans 11 residues. Written as DNA, the CDR3 is TGTGCCAGCAGCCAGGGCTATGGCTACACCTTC. Its translation: CASSQGYGYTF.

The chain uses TRBV7-8 and TRBJ2-3; the match to TRBD2 covers 16 bases. Losses at the gene ends were 4 bases for V and 6 bases for J; bases not matched to a gene: 10. The germline V gene encodes CDR1 SGHVS and CDR2 FQNEAQ. This CDR3 has 18 amino acids. This chain's CDR3 is CASSSTGTSGGAADTQYF. The DNA of the CDR3 is TGTGCCAGCAGCTCTACCGGGACTAGCGGGGGGGCGGCGGATACGCAGTATTTT.

Note on this clone: One end of the junction is discordant with germline, which a read error may explain. The chain uses TRBV7-9 and TRBJ2-7, with 9 bases aligning to TRBD1. The CDR3 contains 14 residues. Per germline, CDR1 SEHNR and CDR2 FQNEAQ (reference sequence). CDR3 sequence reads: CSSSATGGGYEQYF. The CDR3 nucleotides read TGTTCCAGCTCGGCGACAGGGGGAGGTTACGAGCAGTACTTC.

Regarding this clone: One junction end disagrees with the germline gene, perhaps due to a read error. The rearrangement joins TRBV7-9 to TRBJ1-1; D may be TRBD1 (5 bases). The CDR3 loop spans 15 amino acids. Germline V gene data show CDR1 as SEHNR and CDR2 as FQNEAQ (reference sequence). The CDR3, as DNA: TGCGCCAGCAGCCAAGAAGGTAGGGGATGGCAGGAAGCTTTCTTT. Its translation is CASSQEGRGWQEAFF. Full variable domain (missing parts from reference TRBV7-9 and TRBJ1-1): DTGVSQNPRHKITKRGQNVTFRCDPISEHNRLYWYRQTLGQGPEFLTYFQNEAQLEKSRLLSDRFSAERPKGSFSTLEIQRTEQGDSAMYLCASSQEGRGWQEAFFGQGTRLTVV.

The chain combines TRBV7-3 with TRBJ2-2; D gene ambiguous. V was pared by 5 bases and J by 5 bases, with 12 bases between. The CDR3 length is 14 residues. Germline V gives CDR1 SGHTA, CDR2 FQGTGA. The CDR3 nucleotides are TGTGCCAGCAGCGCGAAGACAACTACCGGGGAGCTGTTTTTT. Protein product: CASSAKTTTGELFF.

V usage is TRBV5-1 and J usage is TRBJ1-2; D gene ambiguous. Trimming stripped 0 bases from V and 0 bases from J, with 3 bases between. CDR1 and CDR2 (germline): SGHRS, YFSETQ. The CDR3 contains 13 residues. For the CDR3, the DNA is TGCGCCAGCAGCTTGGACACTAACTATGGCTACACCTTC. It is translated as CASSLDTNYGYTF. The full variable domain, with the rest looked up from reference TRBV5-1 and TRBJ1-2, is KAGVTQTPRYLIKTRGQQVTLSCSPISGHRSVSWYQQTPGQGLQFLFEYFSETQRNKGNFPGRFSGRQFSNSRSEMNVSTLELGDSALYLCASSLDTNYGYTFGSGTRLTVV.

The chain joins TRBV5-1 to TRBJ2-3, with a possible D match to TRBD2 (6 bases). CDR3 length: 14 amino acids. Germline values: CDR1 SGHRS, CDR2 YFSETQ. V lost 5 bases and J 2 bases, leaving 12 bases between the germline ends. The CDR3 is CASSVPDYTDTQYF. The CDR3 DNA is TGCGCCAGCAGTGTACCGGACTACACAGATACGCAGTATTTT.

V is TRBV28 and J is TRBJ1-6, with TRBD1 matching 8 bases. V was pared by 6 bases and J by 7 bases, with 5 bases of the junction left unmatched. This CDR3 contains 14 residues. Germline values: CDR1 MDHEN, CDR2 SYDVKM. Written as DNA, the CDR3 is TGTGCCAGCAGGAGGACAGGGAGGAATTCACCCCTCCACTTT. Protein: CASRRTGRNSPLHF.

The chain has TRBV6-6 and TRBJ2-1, with 9 bases identical to TRBD2. Germline V gives CDR1 MNHNY, CDR2 SVGAGI (reference sequence). There are 16 residues in the CDR3. Trimming at V came to 0 bases and at J to 9 bases, leaving 9 bases not matched to a gene. CDR3 in DNA: TGTGCCAGCAGTTACTCGCGAGCGGGGGGCGAGAGTGAGCAGTTCTTC. The encoded protein is CASSYSRAGGESEQFF.

This sequence joins TRBV2 and TRBJ1-5; D might be TRBD1 (6 bases). The V gene's germline CDR1 is SNHLY and CDR2 FYNNEI. Between the trimmed V and J ends, which lost 7 bases and 1 base, there was a span of 11 bases. This CDR3 is built from 14 residues. The CDR3 region is CASKRDTSNQPQHF. Here the CDR3 DNA reads TGTGCCAGCAAGAGGGACACCAGCAATCAGCCCCAGCATTTT.

The rearrangement uses TRBV5-1 and TRBJ2-5; 8 bases are shared with TRBD2. V shed 4 bases and J 1 base; nucleotides not matched to a gene: 3. From germline, CDR1 is SGHRS and CDR2 YFSETQ. The CDR3 contains 14 residues. DNA for the CDR3: TGCGCCAGCAGCCAAACTAGCGGCCAAGAGACCCAGTACTTC. It translates to CASSQTSGQETQYF.

V is TRBV7-9 and J is TRBJ2-3; D might be TRBD1 (5 bases). Germline CDR1 reads SEHNR; CDR2 reads FQNEAQ (reference sequence). V was pared by 8 bases and J by 6 bases, with 12 bases between. This CDR3 is 12 amino acids long. Written as DNA, the CDR3 is TGTGCCAGCCAGGGCGTTGCGGATACGCAGTATTTT. The encoded protein is CASQGVADTQYF.

CDR3 residues: CASSPGQSYEQYF. CDR3 DNA: TGTGCCAGCAGCCCAGGACAGTCCTACGAGCAGTACTTC. The V call is TRBV5-4, the J call TRBJ2-7; tentatively, D is TRBD1 (6 bases). Trimming stripped 4 bases from V and 1 base from J, with 9 bases between. The germline gives CDR1 SGHNT, CDR2 YYREEE (reference sequence). CDR3 length: 13 amino acids.

CDR3 nucleotide sequence: TGTGCCAGCAGTTACTCTACTACCCGGCAGCCCCAGCATTTT. This translates into CASSYSTTRQPQHF. This sequence joins TRBV6-6 and TRBJ1-5, with D hard to call. The germline CDR1 and CDR2 sequences are MNHNY and SVGAGI (reference sequence). With 0 bases removed from V and 7 bases from J, the gap between germline ends came to 10 bases. CDR3 length: 14 residues.

This clone was detected once. The chain recombines TRBV6-5 with TRBJ1-1; the match to TRBD1 covers 8 bases. Per the germline V gene, CDR1 is MNHEY and CDR2 is SVGAGI. The trim removed 4 bases at V and 9 bases at J, leaving 7 bases unmatched. The CDR3 contains 13 residues. CDR3 DNA: TGTGCCAGCAGTTCCTTCTTCAGGGGGCAAGCTTTCTTT. Residues: CASSSFFRGQAFF.

The rearrangement uses TRBV7-2 and TRBJ2-1; D remains unclear. CDR1 is SGHTA and CDR2 is FQGNSA in the germline V gene. Trimming pared 5 bases from V and 6 bases from J, leaving 14 bases between. The CDR3 sequence is 14 residues long. This chain's CDR3 is CASSPYYTLNEQFF. CDR3 DNA: TGTGCCAGCAGCCCATACTACACCCTCAATGAGCAGTTCTTC.

Written as DNA, the CDR3 is TGTGCCAGCAGTGAACCCGGGGGGATGACAGATACGCAGTATTTT. This codes for CASSEPGGMTDTQYF. This chain joins TRBV2 and TRBJ2-3, with 7 positions matching TRBD2. The germline CDR1 and CDR2 sequences are SNHLY and FYNNEI. Trimming at V came to 2 bases and at J to 3 bases, leaving 5 bases not matched to a gene. The CDR3 runs 15 residues.

Only one count was recorded for this clone. This chain joins TRBV5-1 and TRBJ2-7; TRBD1 agrees at 7 bases. The germline gives CDR1 SGHRS, CDR2 YFSETQ. The CDR3 is 14 residues long. The trim removed 4 bases at V and 1 base at J, leaving 5 bases unmatched. For the CDR3, the DNA is TGCGCCAGCAGCCCCCGACAGGGATCCTACGAGCAGTACTTC. It yields the protein CASSPRQGSYEQYF.

CDR3 bases: TGTGCCAGCAGCCCGCAGGGTCGAAATGAGCAGTTCTTC. The encoded protein is CASSPQGRNEQFF. The chain links TRBV5-4 to TRBJ2-1, with D possibly matching TRBD1 (5 bases). Germline CDR1 SGHNT, CDR2 YYREEE (reference sequence). V was trimmed by 4 bases and J by 7 bases, leaving 12 bases between them. The CDR3 is made up of 13 amino acids.

The rearrangement links TRBV6-6 to TRBJ1-1; D call uncertain. This CDR3 comprises 11 residues. V was trimmed by 9 bases and J by 1 base, leaving 6 bases between them. Germline V lookup: CDR1 MNHNY, CDR2 SVGAGI (reference sequence). The CDR3 sequence is CASFQNTEAFF. The CDR3 coding sequence is TGTGCCAGTTTCCAGAACACTGAAGCTTTCTTT.

The chain joins TRBV28 to TRBJ1-6; D gene uncertain. The CDR3 loop spans 12 amino acids. V dropped 4 bases and J dropped 8 bases, with 6 bases sitting between them. CDR1 and CDR2 (germline): MDHEN, SYDVKM. CDR3 DNA sequence: TGTGCCAGCAGTTCCCCGGATTCACCCCTCCACTTT. This translates into CASSSPDSPLHF.

This clone was picked up a small number of times. The chain joins TRBV5-6 to TRBJ2-7; the match to TRBD1 covers 8 bases. This CDR3 region has 14 residues. Germline trimming cut 3 bases from V and 4 bases from J; bases unmatched to any gene: 6. Germline loops: CDR1 SGHDT, CDR2 YYEEEE. The CDR3 region is CASSSGTGLYEQYF. As DNA, the CDR3 is TGTGCCAGCAGCTCCGGGACAGGATTATACGAGCAGTACTTC.

This clone was seen only once. V is TRBV25-1 and J is TRBJ1-2; maybe TRBD1 (5 bases). Trimming removed 3 bases at V and 5 bases at J, with 19 bases between. The CDR3 runs 16 residues. The germline V gene encodes CDR1 MGHDK and CDR2 SYGVNS. Here the CDR3 reads CASSDDPGGVWYGYTF. CDR3 DNA: TGTGCCAGCAGTGACGATCCGGGAGGGGTTTGGTATGGCTACACCTTC.

There are a few counts of this clone. The chain recombines TRBV4-1 with TRBJ1-3; 7 bases are shared with TRBD1. Germline V lookup: CDR1 MGHRA, CDR2 YSYEKL. This CDR3 spans 14 amino acids. The V segment lost 6 bases and the J segment 1 base; nucleotides outside the gene matches: 3. The CDR3, as DNA: TGCGCCAGCAGGGCACAGGGGTCTGGAAACACCATATATTTT. It yields the protein CASRAQGSGNTIYF.

In DNA, the CDR3 is TGTGCCAGCTCCCTGGGGAGGGCACAAGCTAACTATGGCTACACCTTC. Translating it yields CASSLGRAQANYGYTF. The rearrangement uses TRBV18 and TRBJ1-2; no reliable D call. The CDR3 spans 16 residues. Germline V lookup: CDR1 KGHSH, CDR2 LQKENI. The V end was cut by 6 bases, the J end by 0 bases, with 17 bases between.

The CDR3 bases are TGTGCCAGCAGTGGACGACTAGCGGTTAGCACAGATACGCAGTATTTT. Its protein product is CASSGRLAVSTDTQYF. This chain joins TRBV2 and TRBJ2-3, with 9 bases identical to TRBD2. The ends lost 4 bases at V and 0 bases at J; junction bases unmatched: 5. The germline V gene encodes CDR1 SNHLY and CDR2 FYNNEI. The CDR3 covers 16 residues.

The rearrangement links TRBV7-2 to TRBJ2-3, with D possibly TRBD2 on 5 matching bases. CDR3 length equals 14 residues. Germline V lookup: CDR1 SGHTA, CDR2 FQGNSA. V was pared by 1 base and J by 6 bases, with 11 bases between. The CDR3 bases are TGTGCCAGCAGCTTAGGCCGGAGGACGGATACGCAGTATTTT. Amino acid sequence: CASSLGRRTDTQYF.

This sequence joins TRBV5-4 and TRBJ1-1; 10 nucleotides match TRBD1. Germline V gene data show CDR1 as SGHNT and CDR2 as YYREEE (reference sequence). V was clipped by 7 bases and J by 5 bases; unmatched bases: 5. The CDR3 is made up of 13 amino acids. The CDR3 nucleotides read TGTGCCAGCGTAAGACAGGGGGCAACTGAAGCTTTCTTT. It translates to CASVRQGATEAFF.